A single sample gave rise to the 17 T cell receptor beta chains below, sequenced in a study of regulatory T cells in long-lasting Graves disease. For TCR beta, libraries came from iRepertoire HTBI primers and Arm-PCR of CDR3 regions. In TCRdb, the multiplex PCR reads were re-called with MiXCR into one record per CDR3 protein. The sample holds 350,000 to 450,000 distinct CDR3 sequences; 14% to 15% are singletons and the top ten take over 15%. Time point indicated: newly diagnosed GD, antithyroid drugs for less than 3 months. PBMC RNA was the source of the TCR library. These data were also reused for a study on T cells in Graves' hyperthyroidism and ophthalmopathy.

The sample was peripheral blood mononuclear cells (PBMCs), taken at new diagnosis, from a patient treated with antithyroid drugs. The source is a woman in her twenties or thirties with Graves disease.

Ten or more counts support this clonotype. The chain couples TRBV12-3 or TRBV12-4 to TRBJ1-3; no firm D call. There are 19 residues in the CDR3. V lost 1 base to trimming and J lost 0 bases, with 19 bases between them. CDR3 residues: CASSLGKIQSPRSGNTIYF. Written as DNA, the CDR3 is TGTGCCAGCAGTTTAGGGAAAATCCAGTCTCCCCGCTCTGGAAACACCATATATTTT.

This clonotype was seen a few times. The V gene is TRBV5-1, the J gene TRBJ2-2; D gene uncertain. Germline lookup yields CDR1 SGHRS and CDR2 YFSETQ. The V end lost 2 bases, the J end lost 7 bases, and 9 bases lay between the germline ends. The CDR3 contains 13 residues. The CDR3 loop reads CASSLEFGGELFF. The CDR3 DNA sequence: TGCGCCAGCAGCTTAGAGTTTGGCGGGGAGCTGTTTTTT.

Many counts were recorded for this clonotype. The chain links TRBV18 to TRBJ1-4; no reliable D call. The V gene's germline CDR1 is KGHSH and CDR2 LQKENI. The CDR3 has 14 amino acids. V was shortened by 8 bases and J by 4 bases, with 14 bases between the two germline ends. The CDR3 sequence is CASRIGAGNEKLFF. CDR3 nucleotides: TGTGCCAGCAGAATTGGAGCGGGTAATGAAAAACTGTTTTTT.

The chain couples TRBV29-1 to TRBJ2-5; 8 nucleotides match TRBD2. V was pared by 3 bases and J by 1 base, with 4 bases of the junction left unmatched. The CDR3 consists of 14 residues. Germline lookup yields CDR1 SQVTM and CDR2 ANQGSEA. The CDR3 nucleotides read TGCAGCGTTGATCTAGCGGGCCTCCAAGAGACCCAGTACTTC. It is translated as CSVDLAGLQETQYF.

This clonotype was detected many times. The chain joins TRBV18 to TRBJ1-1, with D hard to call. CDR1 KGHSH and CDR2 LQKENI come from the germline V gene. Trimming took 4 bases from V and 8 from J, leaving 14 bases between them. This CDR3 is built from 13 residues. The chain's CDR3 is CASSLGRTREAFF. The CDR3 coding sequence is TGTGCCAGCTCACTCGGTCGCACGAGAGAAGCTTTCTTT. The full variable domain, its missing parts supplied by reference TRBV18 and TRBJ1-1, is NAGVMQNPRHLVRRRGQEARLRCSPMKGHSHVYWYRQLPEEGLKFMVYLQKENIIDESGMPKERFSAEFPKEGPSILRIQQVVRGDSAAYFCASSLGRTREAFFGQGTRLTVV.

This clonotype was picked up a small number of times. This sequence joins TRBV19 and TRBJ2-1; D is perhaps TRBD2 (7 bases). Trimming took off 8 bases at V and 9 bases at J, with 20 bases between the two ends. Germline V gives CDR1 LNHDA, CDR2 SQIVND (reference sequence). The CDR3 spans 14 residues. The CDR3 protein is CASQGTMEAGEQFF. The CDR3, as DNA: TGTGCCAGTCAGGGGACTATGGAGGCCGGTGAGCAGTTCTTC.

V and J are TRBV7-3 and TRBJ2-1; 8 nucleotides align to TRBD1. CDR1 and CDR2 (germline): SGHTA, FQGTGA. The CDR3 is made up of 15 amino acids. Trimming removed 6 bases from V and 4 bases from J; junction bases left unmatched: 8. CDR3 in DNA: TGTGCCAGCAGTTCAGGGGGCGCCGGGTACAATGAGCAGTTCTTC. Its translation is CASSSGGAGYNEQFF.

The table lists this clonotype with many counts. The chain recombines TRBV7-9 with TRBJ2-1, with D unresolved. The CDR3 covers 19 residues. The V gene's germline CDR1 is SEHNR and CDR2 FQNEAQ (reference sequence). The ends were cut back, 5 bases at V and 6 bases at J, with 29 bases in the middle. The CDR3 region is CASSTPSLEKSQGRNEQFF. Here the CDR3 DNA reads TGTGCCAGCAGCACCCCTTCTTTGGAGAAATCCCAAGGACGCAATGAGCAGTTCTTC.

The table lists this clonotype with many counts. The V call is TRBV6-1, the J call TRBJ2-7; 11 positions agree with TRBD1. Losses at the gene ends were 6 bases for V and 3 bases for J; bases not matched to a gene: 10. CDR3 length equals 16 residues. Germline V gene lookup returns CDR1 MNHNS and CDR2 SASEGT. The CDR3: CASRVSGTGGSYEQYF. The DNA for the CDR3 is TGTGCCAGCAGAGTCTCCGGGACAGGGGGTAGCTACGAGCAGTACTTC.

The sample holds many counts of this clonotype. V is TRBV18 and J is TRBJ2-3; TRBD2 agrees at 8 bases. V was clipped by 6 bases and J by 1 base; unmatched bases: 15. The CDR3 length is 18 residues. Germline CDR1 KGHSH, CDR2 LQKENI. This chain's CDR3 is CASSPLPRGVSRTDTQYF. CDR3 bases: TGTGCCAGCTCGCCTCTACCGCGGGGGGTGTCACGCACAGATACGCAGTATTTT.

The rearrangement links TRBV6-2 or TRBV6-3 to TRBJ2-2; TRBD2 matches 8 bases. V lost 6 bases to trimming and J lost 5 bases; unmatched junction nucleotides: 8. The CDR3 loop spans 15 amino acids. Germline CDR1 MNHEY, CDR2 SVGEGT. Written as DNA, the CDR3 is TGTGCCAGCAGGAACATACTAGCGGATACCGGGGAGCTGTTTTTT. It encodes CASRNILADTGELFF.

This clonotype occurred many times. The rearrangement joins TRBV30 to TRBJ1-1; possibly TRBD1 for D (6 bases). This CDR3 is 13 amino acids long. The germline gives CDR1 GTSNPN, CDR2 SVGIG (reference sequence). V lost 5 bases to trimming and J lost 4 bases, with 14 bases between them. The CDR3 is CAWAQGRGTEAFF. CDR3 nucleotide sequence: TGTGCCTGGGCACAGGGCCGGGGCACTGAAGCTTTCTTT. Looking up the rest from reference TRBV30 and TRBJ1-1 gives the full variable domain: SQTIHQWPATLVQPVGSPLSLECTVEGTSNPNLYWYRQAAGRGLQLLFYSVGIGQISSEVPQNLSASRPQDRQFILSSKKLLLSDSGFYLCAWAQGRGTEAFFGQGTRLTVV.

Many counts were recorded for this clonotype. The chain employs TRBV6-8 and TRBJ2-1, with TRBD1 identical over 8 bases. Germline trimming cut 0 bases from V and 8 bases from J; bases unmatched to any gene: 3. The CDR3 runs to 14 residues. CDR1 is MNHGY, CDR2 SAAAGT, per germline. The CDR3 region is CASSYSGQGDEQFF. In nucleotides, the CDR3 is TGTGCCAGCAGTTACTCCGGACAGGGCGATGAGCAGTTCTTC.

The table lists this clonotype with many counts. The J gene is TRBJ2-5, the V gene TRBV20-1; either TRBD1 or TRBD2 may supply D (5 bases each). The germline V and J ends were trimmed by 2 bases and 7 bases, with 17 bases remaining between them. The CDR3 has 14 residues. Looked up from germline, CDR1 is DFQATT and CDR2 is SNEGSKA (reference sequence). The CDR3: CSARPGTMRGTQYF. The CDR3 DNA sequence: TGCAGTGCTAGACCTGGGACGATGCGAGGGACCCAGTACTTC.

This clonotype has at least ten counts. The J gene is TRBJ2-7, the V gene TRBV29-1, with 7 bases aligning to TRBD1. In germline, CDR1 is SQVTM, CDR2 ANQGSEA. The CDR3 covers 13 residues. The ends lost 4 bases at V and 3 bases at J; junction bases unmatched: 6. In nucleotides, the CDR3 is TGCAGCGTTGCCCGGACAGGCCTCTACGAGCAGTACTTC. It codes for CSVARTGLYEQYF.

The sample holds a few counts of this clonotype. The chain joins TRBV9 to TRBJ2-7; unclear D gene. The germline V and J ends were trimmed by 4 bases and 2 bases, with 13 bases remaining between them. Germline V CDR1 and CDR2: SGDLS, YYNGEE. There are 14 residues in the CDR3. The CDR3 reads CASSPLPEAYEQYF. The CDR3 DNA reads TGTGCCAGCAGCCCCCTCCCAGAAGCCTACGAGCAGTACTTC.

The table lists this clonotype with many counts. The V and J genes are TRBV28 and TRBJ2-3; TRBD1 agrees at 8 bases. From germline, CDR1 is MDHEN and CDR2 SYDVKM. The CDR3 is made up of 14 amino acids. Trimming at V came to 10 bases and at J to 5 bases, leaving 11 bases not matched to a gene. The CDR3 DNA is TGTGCCACCCTGCCCGACAGGGGTGGAGATACGCAGTATTTT. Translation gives CATLPDRGGDTQYF.